Following are 20 T cell receptor beta chains from one sample sequenced in a study of T-cell memory formation after mild COVID-19. MiXCR, applied by TCRdb to the 5' RACE reads, yields one record per CDR3 protein. Counted here are 45,000 to 65,000 distinct CDR3 sequences, more than 8% occurring once; the ten biggest clones make up 1.2%. The sequenced material came from PBMCs or a T cell subset sorted from them (not recorded which). Receptor source: a man younger than 30 who had mild COVID-19 (a few samples of this study predate the infection). Cell type and time point are not known.

The CDR3 spells CASSGRVRTEAFF. In DNA form, the CDR3 reads TGCGCCAGCAGCGGAAGGGTACGGACTGAAGCTTTCTTT. The chain uses TRBV5-1 and TRBJ1-1, with D uncertain. CDR3 size: 13 residues. CDR1 and CDR2 (germline): SGHRS, YFSETQ. V lost 4 bases to trimming and J lost 5 bases, with 12 bases between them.

The CDR3 DNA reads TGTGCCAGCAGCTTAGTTTCGGGAAACACTGAAGCTTTCTTT. Encoded protein: CASSLVSGNTEAFF. V is TRBV7-9 and J is TRBJ1-1, with D uncertain. CDR1 SEHNR and CDR2 FQNEAQ come from the germline V gene (reference sequence). Trimming removed 1 base from V and 2 bases from J, with 8 bases in between. The CDR3 spans 14 residues.

This clonotype was seen more than once but under ten times. This sequence joins TRBV7-2 and TRBJ1-1; the D gene is possibly TRBD1 (6 bases). V lost 4 bases to trimming and J lost 2 bases, with 11 bases between them. The CDR3 runs 14 residues. Germline assignment: CDR1 SGHTA and CDR2 FQGNSA. The CDR3 loop is CASSWAGTNTEAFF. DNA of the CDR3: TGTGCCAGCAGCTGGGCCGGGACAAACACTGAAGCTTTCTTT.

This clonotype has only a few counts. The rearrangement joins TRBV29-1 to TRBJ2-2; TRBD1 matches 8 bases. The CDR3 totals 14 residues. CDR1 and CDR2 from the germline V gene are SQVTM and ANQGSEA. The trim removed 3 bases at V and 5 bases at J, leaving 5 bases unmatched. The CDR3 reads CSVEDRVGTGELFF. The CDR3 region has the DNA TGCAGCGTTGAGGACAGGGTTGGGACCGGGGAGCTGTTTTTT.

Here the CDR3 reads CSARASDREDTF. The DNA of the CDR3 is TGCAGTGCTAGGGCCTCGGACAGGGAAGACACCTTC. J is TRBJ1-2 and V is TRBV20-1; TRBD1 matches at 8 bases. The CDR3 extends over 12 amino acids. V dropped 3 bases and J dropped 12; count of bases not matched to a gene: 9. From germline, CDR1 is DFQATT and CDR2 SNEGSKA (reference sequence).

This clonotype was seen more than once but under ten times. The chain links TRBV6-2 or TRBV6-3 to TRBJ2-5; D unresolved. The ends were cut back, 0 bases at V and 6 bases at J, with 5 bases in the middle. Germline V CDR1 and CDR2: MNHEY, SVGEGT. The CDR3 extends over 12 amino acids. The CDR3, as DNA: TGTGCCAGCAGTTACTCGTCGAAGACCCAGTACTTC. It codes for CASSYSSKTQYF.

The J gene is TRBJ2-1, the V gene TRBV20-1; 9 nucleotides align to TRBD2. Germline lookup yields CDR1 DFQATT and CDR2 SNEGSKA (reference sequence). V dropped 6 bases and J dropped 7; count of bases not matched to a gene: 7. The CDR3 spans 13 residues. The CDR3 region is CSATTSGANEQFF. The CDR3 DNA sequence: TGCAGTGCAACGACTAGCGGAGCGAATGAGCAGTTCTTC.

This sequence joins TRBV24-1 and TRBJ2-2; D might be TRBD1 (5 bases). Trimming stripped 0 bases from V and 6 bases from J, with 10 bases between. Germline V gene lookup returns CDR1 KGHDR and CDR2 SFDVKD. This CDR3 has 15 amino acids. CDR3 region: CATSDLRGRAGELFF. In DNA form, the CDR3 reads TGTGCCACCAGTGATTTGCGAGGCAGGGCCGGGGAGCTGTTTTTT.

This clonotype showed up just a few times. The rearrangement uses TRBV19 and TRBJ1-5; 8 nucleotides agree with TRBD1. V dropped 6 bases and J dropped 9; count of bases not matched to a gene: 4. The CDR3 totals 12 residues. The V gene's germline CDR1 is LNHDA and CDR2 SQIVND (reference sequence). In nucleotides, the CDR3 is TGTGCCAGTAGCCTCGGACAGGGGCCCCAGCATTTT. Translated: CASSLGQGPQHF.

The chain links TRBV12-3 or TRBV12-4 to TRBJ1-1, with 7 nucleotides matching TRBD1. V shed 8 bases and J 0 bases; nucleotides not matched to a gene: 3. There are 13 residues in the CDR3. The CDR3 DNA sequence: TGTGCCAGCCGGGGACAGATGAACACTGAAGCTTTCTTT. As protein: CASRGQMNTEAFF.

A single count supports this clonotype. This chain connects TRBV5-1 to TRBJ1-4, with a possible D match to TRBD1 (5 bases). Germline values: CDR1 SGHRS, CDR2 YFSETQ. V lost 3 bases and J lost 0, with 12 bases in between. The CDR3 runs to 16 residues. The CDR3 DNA follows: TGCGCCAGCAGCTCCGGGGACTACGCAACTAATGAAAAACTGTTTTTT. It yields the protein CASSSGDYATNEKLFF.

This clonotype was picked up a small number of times. V and J are TRBV12-3 or TRBV12-4 and TRBJ1-1; D is unresolved. This CDR3 contains 14 residues. Deletions cut 3 bases from V and 2 bases from J, with 10 bases between. As DNA, the CDR3 is TGTGCCAGCAGTTTTGGCAGGAAAAACACTGAAGCTTTCTTT. This translates into CASSFGRKNTEAFF.

This clonotype has ten or more counts. V usage is TRBV4-3 and J usage is TRBJ2-1; D ambiguous. V was clipped by 1 base and J by 5 bases, with 9 bases between them. The CDR3 spans 14 residues. Germline V gene sequence: CDR1 LGHNA, CDR2 YSLEER. The CDR3 is CASSQVARDNEQFF. The CDR3 DNA follows: TGCGCCAGCAGCCAAGTTGCTAGAGACAATGAGCAGTTCTTC.

This sequence joins TRBV4-3 and TRBJ1-1; D is undetermined. CDR3 length: 14 amino acids. Trimming removed 0 bases from V and 1 base from J, with 6 bases in between. Germline V gene lookup returns CDR1 LGHNA and CDR2 YSLEER. The CDR3 loop reads CASSQDMGNTEAFF. CDR3 nucleotides: TGCGCCAGCAGCCAAGATATGGGGAACACTGAAGCTTTCTTT.

The gene calls are TRBV28 and TRBJ1-2, with TRBD1 as a possible D gene (5 bases). Germline V gives CDR1 MDHEN, CDR2 SYDVKM. CDR3 length: 14 residues. V was cut by 8 bases and J by 8 bases, with 21 bases left in between. Written as DNA, the CDR3 is TGTGCCAGCGCCGACGCGGGCGGGGGGAGAGGCTACACCTTC. Its translation: CASADAGGGRGYTF.

The sample holds many counts of this clonotype. The chain has TRBV4-1 and TRBJ1-5; D might be TRBD1 (6 bases). CDR3 size: 15 residues. V lost 1 base and J 6 bases, leaving 13 bases between the germline ends. CDR1 and CDR2 (germline): MGHRA, YSYEKL. In nucleotides, the CDR3 is TGCGCCAGCAGCCAAGGACCAGGGGAGGCTCAGCCCCAGCATTTT. Its protein product is CASSQGPGEAQPQHF.

This clonotype was detected ten times or more. This sequence joins TRBV5-1 and TRBJ2-1; the D gene is possibly TRBD2 (5 bases). Between the trimmed V and J ends, which lost 3 bases and 9 bases, there was a span of 13 bases. This CDR3 has 13 residues. Germline-derived CDR1 and CDR2 are SGHRS and YFSETQ. The CDR3 sequence: CASSSLGSGEQFF. CDR3 DNA sequence: TGCGCCAGCAGCTCCCTAGGAAGCGGTGAGCAGTTCTTC.

The rearrangement joins TRBV5-1 to TRBJ1-6, with D uncertain. CDR3 length: 16 amino acids. Trimming removed 0 bases at V and 5 bases at J, with 12 bases between. Germline CDR1 SGHRS, CDR2 YFSETQ. CDR3 nucleotides: TGCGCCAGCAGCTTGGCCGGTCCAGAAAATAATTCACCCCTCCACTTT. The encoded protein is CASSLAGPENNSPLHF. Variable domain in full (rest from reference TRBV5-1 and TRBJ1-6): KAGVTQTPRYLIKTRGQQVTLSCSPISGHRSVSWYQQTPGQGLQFLFEYFSETQRNKGNFPGRFSGRQFSNSRSEMNVSTLELGDSALYLCASSLAGPENNSPLHFGNGTRLTVT.

The J gene is TRBJ1-1, the V gene TRBV3-1; D may be TRBD1 (5 bases). CDR3 length equals 14 residues. CDR1 is LGHDT, CDR2 YNNKEL, per germline (reference sequence). Deletions cut 1 base from V and 1 base from J, with 7 bases between. CDR3 sequence: CASSQGQPNTEAFF. The CDR3 coding sequence is TGTGCCAGCAGCCAAGGACAGCCGAACACTGAAGCTTTCTTT.

In its sample, this clonotype is medium-sized. V is TRBV20-1 and J is TRBJ2-7; D not resolved. Between the trimmed V and J ends, which lost 3 bases and 1 base, there was a span of 10 bases. Germline V lookup: CDR1 DFQATT, CDR2 SNEGSKA (reference sequence). The CDR3 extends over 13 amino acids. The CDR3 nucleotides are TGCAGTGCTAGGCACACCTATTCCTACGAGCAGTACTTC. This encodes CSARHTYSYEQYF.